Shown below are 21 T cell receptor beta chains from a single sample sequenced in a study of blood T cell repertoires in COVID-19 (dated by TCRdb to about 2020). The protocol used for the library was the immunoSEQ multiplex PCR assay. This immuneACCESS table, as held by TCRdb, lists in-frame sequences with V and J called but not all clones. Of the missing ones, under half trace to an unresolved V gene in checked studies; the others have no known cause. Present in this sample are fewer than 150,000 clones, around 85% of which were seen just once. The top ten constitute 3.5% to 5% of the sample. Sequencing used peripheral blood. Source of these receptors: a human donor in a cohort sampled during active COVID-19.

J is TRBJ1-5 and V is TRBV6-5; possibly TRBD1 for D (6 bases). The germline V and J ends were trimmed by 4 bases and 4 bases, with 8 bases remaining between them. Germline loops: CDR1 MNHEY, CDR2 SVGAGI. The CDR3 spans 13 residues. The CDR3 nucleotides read TGTGCCAGCAGTTCGCAGGGGAATCAGCCCCAGCATTTT. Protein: CASSSQGNQPQHF.

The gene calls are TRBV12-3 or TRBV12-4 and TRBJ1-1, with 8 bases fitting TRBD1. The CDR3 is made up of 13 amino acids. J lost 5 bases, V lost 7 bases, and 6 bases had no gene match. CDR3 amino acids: CASIRGQVTEAFF. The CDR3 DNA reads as TGTGCCAGCATTCGGGGACAGGTAACTGAAGCTTTCTTT.

The DNA of the CDR3 is TGTGCCAGCAGCCCGAGGAGAAGCTCCTACAATGAGCAGTTCTTC. This sequence encodes CASSPRRSSYNEQFF. V is TRBV7-8 and J is TRBJ2-1; D unresolved. This CDR3 has 15 amino acids. V was pared by 5 bases and J by 0 bases, with 11 bases between. Germline V CDR1 and CDR2: SGHVS, FQNEAQ.

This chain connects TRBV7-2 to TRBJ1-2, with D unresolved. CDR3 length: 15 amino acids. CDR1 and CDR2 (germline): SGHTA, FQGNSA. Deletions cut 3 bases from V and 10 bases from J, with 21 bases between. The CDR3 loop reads CASSFSAATRHDYTF. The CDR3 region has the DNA TGTGCCAGCAGCTTCTCGGCCGCGACTAGGCATGACTACACCTTC.

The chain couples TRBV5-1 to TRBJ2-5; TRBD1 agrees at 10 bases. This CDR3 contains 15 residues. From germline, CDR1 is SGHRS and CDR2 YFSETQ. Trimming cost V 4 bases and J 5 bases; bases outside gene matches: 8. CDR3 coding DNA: TGCGCCAGCAGCGATCTGACAGGGGGCGGGGAGACCCAGTACTTC. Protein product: CASSDLTGGGETQYF.

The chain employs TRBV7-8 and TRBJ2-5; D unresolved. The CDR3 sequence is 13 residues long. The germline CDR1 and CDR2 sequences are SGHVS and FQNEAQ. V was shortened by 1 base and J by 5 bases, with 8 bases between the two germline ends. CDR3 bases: TGTGCCAGCAGCTTAGTTCTCCGGGAGACCCAGTACTTC. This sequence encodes CASSLVLRETQYF.

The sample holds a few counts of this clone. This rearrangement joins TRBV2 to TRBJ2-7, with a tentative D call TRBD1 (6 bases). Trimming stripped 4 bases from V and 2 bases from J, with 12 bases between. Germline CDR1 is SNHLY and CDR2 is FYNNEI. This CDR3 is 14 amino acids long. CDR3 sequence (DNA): TGTGCCAGCAGTGGACGGACAGCAACCTACGAGCAGTACTTC. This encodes CASSGRTATYEQYF.

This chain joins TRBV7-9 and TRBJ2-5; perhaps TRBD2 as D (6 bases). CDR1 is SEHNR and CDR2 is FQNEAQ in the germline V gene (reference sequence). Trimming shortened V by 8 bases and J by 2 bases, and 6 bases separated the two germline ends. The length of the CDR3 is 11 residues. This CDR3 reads CASGGQETQYF. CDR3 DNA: TGTGCCAGCGGGGGGCAAGAGACCCAGTACTTC.

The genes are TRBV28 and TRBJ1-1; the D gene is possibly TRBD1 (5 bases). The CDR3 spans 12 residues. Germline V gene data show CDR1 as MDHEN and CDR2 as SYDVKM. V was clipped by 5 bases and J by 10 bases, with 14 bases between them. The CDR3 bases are TGTGCCAGCAGTCTCAACAGGTATTCAGCTTTCTTT. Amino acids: CASSLNRYSAFF.

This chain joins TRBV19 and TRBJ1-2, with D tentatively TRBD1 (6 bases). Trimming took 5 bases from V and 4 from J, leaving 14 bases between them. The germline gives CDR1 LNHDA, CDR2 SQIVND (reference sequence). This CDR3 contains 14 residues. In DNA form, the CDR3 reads TGTGCCAGTAGTTCCCCAACAGGGAGCTATGGCTACACCTTC. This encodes CASSSPTGSYGYTF.

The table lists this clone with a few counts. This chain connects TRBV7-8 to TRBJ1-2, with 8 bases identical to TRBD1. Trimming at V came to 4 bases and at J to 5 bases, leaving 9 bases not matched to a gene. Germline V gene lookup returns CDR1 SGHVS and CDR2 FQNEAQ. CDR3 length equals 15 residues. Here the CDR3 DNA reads TGTGCCAGCAGCTCAGACAGGGGAGGATATTATGGCTACACCTTC. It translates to CASSSDRGGYYGYTF.

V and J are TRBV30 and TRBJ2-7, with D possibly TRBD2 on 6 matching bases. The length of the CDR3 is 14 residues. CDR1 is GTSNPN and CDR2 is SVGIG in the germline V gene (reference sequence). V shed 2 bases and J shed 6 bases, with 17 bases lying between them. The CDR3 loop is CAWSPGGPLSEQYF. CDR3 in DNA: TGTGCCTGGAGTCCCGGAGGGCCTCTATCCGAGCAGTACTTC.

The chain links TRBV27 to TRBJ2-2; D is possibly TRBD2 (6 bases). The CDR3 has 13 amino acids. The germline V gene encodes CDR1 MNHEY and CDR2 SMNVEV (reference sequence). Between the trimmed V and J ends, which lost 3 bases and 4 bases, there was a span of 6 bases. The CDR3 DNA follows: TGTGCCAGCAGTTTGGGGGGCACCGGGGAGCTGTTTTTT. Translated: CASSLGGTGELFF.

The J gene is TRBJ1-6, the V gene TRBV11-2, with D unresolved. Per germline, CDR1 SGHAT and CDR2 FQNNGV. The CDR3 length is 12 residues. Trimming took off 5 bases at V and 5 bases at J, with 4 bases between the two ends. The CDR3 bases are TGTGCCAGCAGCCACAATAATTCACCCCTCCACTTT. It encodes CASSHNNSPLHF.

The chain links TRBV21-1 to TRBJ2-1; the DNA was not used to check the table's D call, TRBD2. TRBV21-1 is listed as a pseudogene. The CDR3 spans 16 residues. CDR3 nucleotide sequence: TGTGCCAGCAGCAAAGGGGAGGGCCCTTCCTACAATGAGCAGTTCTTC. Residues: CASSKGEGPSYNEQFF.

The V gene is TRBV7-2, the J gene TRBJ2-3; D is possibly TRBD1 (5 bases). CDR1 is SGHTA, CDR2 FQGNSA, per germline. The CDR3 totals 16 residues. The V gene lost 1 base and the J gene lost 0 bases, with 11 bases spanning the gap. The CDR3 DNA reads TGTGCCAGCAGCTTAGACTGGGGCGTTAGCACAGATACGCAGTATTTT. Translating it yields CASSLDWGVSTDTQYF.

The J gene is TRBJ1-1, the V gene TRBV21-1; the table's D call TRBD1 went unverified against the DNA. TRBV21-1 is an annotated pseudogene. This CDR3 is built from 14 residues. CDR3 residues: CASSTLSQDTEAFF. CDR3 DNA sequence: TGTGCCAGCAGCACCTTAAGTCAGGACACTGAAGCTTTCTTT.

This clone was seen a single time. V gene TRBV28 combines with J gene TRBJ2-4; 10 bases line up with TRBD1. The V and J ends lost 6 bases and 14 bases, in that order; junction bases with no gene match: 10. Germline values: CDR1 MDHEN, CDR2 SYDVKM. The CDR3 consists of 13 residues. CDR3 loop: CASRSTGGDSEYF. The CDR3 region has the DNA TGTGCCAGCAGGTCGACAGGGGGCGATTCGGAGTACTTC.

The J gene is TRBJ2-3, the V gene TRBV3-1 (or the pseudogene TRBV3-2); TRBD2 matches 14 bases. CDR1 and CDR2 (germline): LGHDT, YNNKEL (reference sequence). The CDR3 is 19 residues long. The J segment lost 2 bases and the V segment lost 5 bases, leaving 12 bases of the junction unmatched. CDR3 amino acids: CASSDPGLAGAVPTDTQYF. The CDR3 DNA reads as TGTGCCAGCAGCGATCCGGGACTAGCGGGAGCGGTCCCCACAGATACGCAGTATTTT.

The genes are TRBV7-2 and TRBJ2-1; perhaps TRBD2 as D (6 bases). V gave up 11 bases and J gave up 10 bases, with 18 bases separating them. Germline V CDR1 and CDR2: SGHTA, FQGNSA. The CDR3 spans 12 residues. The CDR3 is CASSPGEGEQFF. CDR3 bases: TGTGCCTCCAGCCCGGGGGAAGGGGAGCAGTTCTTC.

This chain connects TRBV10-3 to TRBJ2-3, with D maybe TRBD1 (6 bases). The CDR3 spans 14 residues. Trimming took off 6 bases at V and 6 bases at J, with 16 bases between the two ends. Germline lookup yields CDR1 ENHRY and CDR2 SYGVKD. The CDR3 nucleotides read TGTGCCATCAGAGACAGGACCCCCCGGGATACGCAGTATTTT. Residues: CAIRDRTPRDTQYF.